The 20 T cell receptor beta chains below all came from one sample that was sequenced in a study of T cell responses to AZD1222 COVID-19 vaccine. Using immunoSEQ multiplex PCR, the repertoire was profiled, and TCRdb retains in-frame clones only, with some absent. The sample includes 75,000 to 95,000 clones, more than 70% of them seen just once. The sequencing here drew on peripheral blood, taken on day 0 of AZD1222 vaccination. These receptors were collected from an adult in good health.

This sequence joins TRBV5-6 and TRBJ2-2, with 10 nucleotides matching TRBD1. Looked up from germline, CDR1 is SGHDT and CDR2 is YYEEEE. With 4 bases clipped from V and 5 bases from J, the junction kept 8 bases outside the gene matches. This CDR3 has 16 residues. CDR3 sequence reads: CASSRGTGAPTGELFF. The CDR3 nucleotides read TGTGCCAGCAGCCGGGGGACAGGGGCTCCAACCGGGGAGCTGTTTTTT.

This chain joins TRBV6-5 and TRBJ2-7; no clear D. The CDR3 is made up of 14 amino acids. Germline-derived CDR1 and CDR2 are MNHEY and SVGAGI. Trimming pared 0 bases from V and 4 bases from J, leaving 10 bases between. The CDR3 region is CASSYSSMGYEQYV. The CDR3 nucleotides are TGTGCCAGCAGTTACTCTAGTATGGGTTACGAGCAGTACGTC.

The chain couples TRBV28 to TRBJ1-2, with a possible D match to TRBD1 (5 bases). Trimming removed 6 bases from V and 6 bases from J, with 17 bases in between. Germline V lookup: CDR1 MDHEN, CDR2 SYDVKM. This CDR3 has 14 amino acids. The CDR3 spells CASSYLGGGDGYTF. The CDR3 DNA sequence: TGTGCCAGCAGCTACCTGGGGGGAGGGGATGGCTACACCTTC.

In regard to this clone: An end of the junction does not agree with germline; a read error may underlie this. V is TRBV4-1 and J is TRBJ1-1; 8 nucleotides match TRBD1. The V gene's germline CDR1 is MGHRA and CDR2 YSYEKL. The CDR3 totals 13 residues. CDR3 nucleotides: TGCGCCAGCAGCCAAGAGGCAGGACAGGGAGCTCTCTTT. Translation gives CASSQEAGQGALF.

V and J are TRBV19 and TRBJ2-2, with TRBD2 matching over 10 bases. The germline CDR1 and CDR2 sequences are LNHDA and SQIVND (reference sequence). V trimming: 7 bases; J trimming: 5 bases; junction bases outside the gene matches: 4. The CDR3 loop spans 14 amino acids. The CDR3 DNA is TGTGCCAGTATGAGCGGGAGGGGTACCGGGGAGCTGTTTTTT. This translates into CASMSGRGTGELFF.

This clone was recorded only once. The rearrangement joins TRBV7-2 to TRBJ2-7, with D possibly matching TRBD1 (6 bases). This CDR3 contains 14 residues. V lost 5 bases and J 0 bases, leaving 11 bases between the germline ends. Germline loops: CDR1 SGHTA, CDR2 FQGNSA. CDR3 region: CASSTQGSSYEQYF. CDR3 sequence (DNA): TGTGCCAGCAGCACACAGGGAAGCTCCTACGAGCAGTACTTC.

The chain combines TRBV11-3 with TRBJ2-1; TRBD2 aligns across 12 bases. The CDR3 totals 15 residues. Per the germline V gene, CDR1 is SGHNT and CDR2 is YENEEA. The V segment lost 2 bases and the J segment 9 bases; nucleotides outside the gene matches: 5. The CDR3 protein is CASSLRLAGVVEQFF. The CDR3 region has the DNA TGTGCCAGCAGCTTAAGACTAGCGGGAGTGGTTGAGCAGTTCTTC.

The chain uses TRBV18 and TRBJ2-1; 8 bases align to TRBD1. The CDR3 consists of 15 residues. Germline lookup yields CDR1 KGHSH and CDR2 LQKENI. V lost 3 bases, J lost 8 bases, and 9 bases stayed unmatched. In nucleotides, the CDR3 is TGTGCCAGCTCACCGGACAGGGCTAAACCAGATGAGCAGTTCTTC. Translation: CASSPDRAKPDEQFF.

The CDR3 DNA follows: TGTGCCAGCAGTCTGTTAGGCAATGAGCAGTTCTTC. This sequence encodes CASSLLGNEQFF. The genes are TRBV12-3 or TRBV12-4 and TRBJ2-1; no definite D call. The CDR3 has 12 residues. V lost 5 bases and J lost 6, with 8 bases in between.

The chain joins TRBV20-1 to TRBJ1-1; TRBD1 matches at 8 bases. The CDR3 is 15 amino acids. Trimming cost V 3 bases and J 1 base; bases outside gene matches: 7. Germline CDR1 DFQATT, CDR2 SNEGSKA (reference sequence). For the CDR3, the DNA is TGCAGTGCTAGTACCTGGGGGACAGGGAACACTGAAGCTTTCTTT. As protein: CSASTWGTGNTEAFF.

V is TRBV12-3 or TRBV12-4 and J is TRBJ2-1, with TRBD1 matching over 7 bases. The CDR3 is 12 amino acids. Trimming at V came to 6 bases and at J to 9 bases, leaving 5 bases not matched to a gene. This chain's CDR3 is CASRTGLGEQFF. For the CDR3, the DNA is TGTGCCAGCAGGACAGGGTTGGGTGAGCAGTTCTTC.

This rearrangement joins TRBV3-1 (or the pseudogene TRBV3-2) to TRBJ2-1; 8 bases match TRBD2. With V trimmed by 4 bases and J by 4 bases, 3 bases remained unmatched. This CDR3 is built from 14 residues. Germline V gene sequence: CDR1 LGHDT, CDR2 YNNKEL (reference sequence). The CDR3 DNA reads as TGTGCCAGCAGCCGTAGCGGGGCTTACAATGAGCAGTTCTTC. This codes for CASSRSGAYNEQFF.

This clone was seen only a few times. The chain couples TRBV7-6 to TRBJ2-2; maybe TRBD2 (6 bases). Trimming left V 5 bases short and J 4 bases short, with 17 bases between. This CDR3 region has 16 residues. Germline V CDR1 and CDR2: SGHVS, FNYEAQ. The CDR3 loop reads CASSPTAGWATGELFF. The CDR3 region has the DNA TGTGCCAGCAGCCCCACTGCGGGGTGGGCCACCGGGGAGCTGTTTTTT.

V usage is TRBV12-3 or TRBV12-4 and J usage is TRBJ2-7, with D unclear. The CDR3 totals 12 residues. Trimming pared 1 base from V and 1 base from J, leaving 2 bases between. The CDR3 reads CASSLVSYEQYF. CDR3 DNA sequence: TGTGCCAGCAGTTTAGTTTCCTACGAGCAGTACTTC.

The chain has TRBV7-3 and TRBJ1-2; 9 nucleotides line up with TRBD1. The V segment lost 5 bases and the J segment 8 bases; nucleotides outside the gene matches: 9. The length of the CDR3 is 14 residues. Germline loops: CDR1 SGHTA, CDR2 FQGTGA. The chain's CDR3 is CASSPWDRAKGYTF. For the CDR3, the DNA is TGTGCCAGCAGCCCCTGGGACAGGGCAAAGGGCTACACCTTC. Variable domain in full (rest from reference TRBV7-3 and TRBJ1-2): GAGVSQTPSNKVTEKGKYVELRCDPISGHTALYWYRQSLGQGPEFLIYFQGTGAADDSGLPNDRFFAVRPEGSVSTLKIQRTERGDSAVYLCASSPWDRAKGYTFGSGTRLTVV.

This sequence joins TRBV7-9 and TRBJ1-1; D unclear. CDR3 length: 13 amino acids. Germline V lookup: CDR1 SEHNR, CDR2 FQNEAQ (reference sequence). The V gene lost 4 bases and the J gene lost 5 bases, with 11 bases spanning the gap. This chain's CDR3 is CASSSAPMTEAFF. The CDR3 DNA reads as TGTGCCAGCAGCTCCGCCCCGATGACTGAAGCTTTCTTT.

The chain is built from TRBV19 and TRBJ2-1; D is undetermined. Trimming removed 1 base at V and 4 bases at J, with 8 bases between. Germline CDR1 LNHDA, CDR2 SQIVND (reference sequence). The CDR3 has 14 amino acids. CDR3 nucleotide sequence: TGTGCCAGTAGTATAGGGGGATTATACAATGAGCAGTTCTTC. Protein product: CASSIGGLYNEQFF.

CDR3 amino acids: CASSQGGGGGNSPLHF. The CDR3, as DNA: TGTGCCAGCAGCCAAGGCGGCGGGGGAGGTAATTCACCCCTCCACTTT. The J gene is TRBJ1-6, the V gene TRBV3-1 (or the pseudogene TRBV3-2), with TRBD1 as a possible D gene (5 bases). The germline gives CDR1 LGHDT, CDR2 YNNKEL (reference sequence). The CDR3 length is 16 residues. Trimming left V 1 base short and J 6 bases short, with 13 bases between.

The V and J genes are TRBV5-6 and TRBJ2-7, with D possibly TRBD1 on 6 matching bases. Germline V gives CDR1 SGHDT, CDR2 YYEEEE. The ends were cut back, 1 base at V and 2 bases at J, with 13 bases in the middle. This CDR3 is built from 15 residues. CDR3 protein: CASSLLGAGAYEQYF. In nucleotides, the CDR3 is TGTGCCAGCAGCTTGTTAGGGGCAGGGGCCTACGAGCAGTACTTC. Supplemented by reference TRBV5-6 and TRBJ2-7, the full variable domain reads DAGVTQSPTHLIKTRGQQVTLRCSPKSGHDTVSWYQQALGQGPQFIFQYYEEEERQRGNFPDRFSGHQFPNYSSELNVNALLLGDSALYLCASSLLGAGAYEQYFGPGTRLTVT.

The V call is TRBV5-1, the J call TRBJ2-7; D gene ambiguous. This CDR3 has 15 amino acids. The V and J ends lost 0 bases and 3 bases respectively, with 13 bases between them. Germline V gene data show CDR1 as SGHRS and CDR2 as YFSETQ. CDR3 sequence reads: CASSLAPQVGYEQYF. CDR3 nucleotides: TGCGCCAGCAGCTTGGCCCCGCAGGTTGGCTACGAGCAGTACTTC.